This TCR beta chain was captured by sequencing in a study of T cells in Graves' hyperthyroidism and ophthalmopathy (dated by TCRdb to the late 2010s). Regarding the research as a whole: Peripheral blood samples were taken at the time of initial diagnosis, prior to any treatment. A discovery cohort of about a hundred patients, 43 with Graves' ophthalmopathy and about 60 with stable Graves' hyperthyroidism, was used to find distinguishing TCR V-J signatures. In roughly six Graves' hyperthyroidism patients, the study also compared T-cell repertoires from thyroid tissue with T-cell repertoires from blood. For training and testing, the 110 or so patients in the discovery cohort were randomly divided in a 7:3 ratio. Following sampling, methimazole starting at 30 mg daily was given to hyperthyroidism patients, and high-dose intravenous methylprednisolone was given to ophthalmopathy patients. Prospective prediction of ophthalmopathy was tested in an independent validation cohort of fewer than 20 hyperthyroidism patients and some 17 patients who later progressed to ophthalmopathy. TCR Vbeta CDR3 sequencing of 120 to 150 peripheral blood samples (43 ophthalmopathy, approximately 80 hyperthyroidism and roughly 17 progressor patients) is reported in the paper. What the authors observed across the whole study: Ophthalmopathy was separated from stable hyperthyroidism by a 13 V-J signature model, with over 85% sensitivity and approximately 81% specificity obtained in cross-validation and 80%/75% obtained in testing. No statistical method was used to fix the sample size in advance, and group allocation was not hidden from the investigators. In validation, the model predicted progression to ophthalmopathy with 55% to 71% sensitivity and approximately 74% specificity, a median of roughly seven months before onset. Most expanded thyroid clonotypes (frequency above 0.001) were also detected in blood, suggesting blood repertoires may reflect thyroid immune responses.

The TCR beta CDR3 regions were amplified from RNA transcripts. The first round of RT-PCR for the TCR CDR3 was performed with the HTBI primer set and the Qiagen OneStep RT-PCR kit. A second multiplex PCR round built the libraries, followed by size selection and purification. Paired-end sequencing of the libraries was performed with 100 bp reads on an Illumina HiSeq2000. The published analysis was carried out like this. SOAPnuke was used to process the raw data, throwing out any read that contained adapters or uncalled bases, had a mean Phred below 15, or lacked an exact constant-primer or identifier match. COPE v1.2.5 was used to merge high-quality paired reads, and clonotypes were defined as unique nucleotide sequences. Clonotypes were aligned to IMGT TRBV, TRBD and TRBJ reference segments using MiTCR v1.1. The analysis included only V-J combinations with a frequency above 0.0001, which together covered approximately 99% of the repertoires. A TCS score was defined as the ratio of F50 (clonal expansion) to E x V (chaos), with BLOSUM62-based TCRdist applied between CDR3 peptides within each V-J. Welch's t-statistics and random forest reduced roughly 530 V-J features to under 15, which were used in a naive Bayes classifier (R e1071). TCRdb itself trimmed the public reads at Q25 with fastp, ran MiXCR and retained productive beta chains. Each record represents a unique CDR3 protein, reported with the most common genes and DNA among its rows. These V and J calls originate from TCRdb's pipeline instead of the authors' own analysis. Present in this sample are roughly 740,000 distinct CDR3 sequences, roughly 15% of which were seen just once. The top ten clonotypes cover approximately 8.4% of the sample.

A patient counted as having stable Graves' hyperthyroidism if no progression to ophthalmopathy occurred over 18 months of follow-up. Hyperthyroidism patients were newly diagnosed, had a disease duration of under 2 months, and were aged 18 to 65 years. The study excluded patients with uncontrolled infections, other autoimmune diseases, pregnancy or lactation. Diagnoses were based on clinical symptoms, serum thyroxine and TRAb, thyroid ultrasound and orbital computed tomography. PBMCs were separated from approximately 10 ml of fresh peripheral blood using Ficoll-Paque density gradient centrifugation. Total RNA was extracted using Trizol reagent, and RNA quality was assessed on an Agilent 2100 Bioanalyzer. Cut back by 7 bases and 0 bases, the V and J ends lie 22 bases apart. The germline V gene yields SGHTA for CDR1 and FQGNSA for CDR2. The CDR3 holds 18 amino acids from the cysteine to the phenylalanine. Only the CDR3 region is kept as DNA, spanning 54 bases read in frame from base 1.

On this clonotype: Its binding antigen is unknown. No per-base quality is available; no much larger clone lies one base away.

Material: blood. The TCR comes from a man younger than 35 with Graves' hyperthyroidism. The sequence links TRBV7-2 to TRBJ2-1; a tentative D match to TRBD1 spans 5 bases. The bases read TGTGCCAGCACCGGGTCGAGGCAGGGCGAGAGCTCCTACAATGAGCAGTTCTTC. Translated, this gives CASTGSRQGESSYNEQFF.